This entry concerns a single T cell receptor (beta chain). What it binds is unknown. This entry comes from a study of a mutant IDH1 vaccine in newly diagnosed glioma. CDR1 and CDR2 (germline): SQVTM, ANQGSEA. The CDR3 runs to 13 residues. V shed 6 bases, J shed 5 bases, and the junction held 7 bases outside the gene matches. As to time point: week 11, during vaccination. Doses of 300 ug of mutant IDH1 20-mer peptide were given with topical imiquimod. Method: immunoSEQ multiplex PCR; TCRdb's copy keeps in-frame clones and lacks some. This sample yields some 130,000 clones, of which about four fifths are seen a single time; about 5.5% belongs to the top ten.

The origin of this receptor is a man aged 35 to 55 with glioma. Sequenced material: PBMCs, taken from a glioma patient whose treatment included an IDH1 peptide vaccine. The V gene is TRBV29-1, the J gene TRBJ1-2, with TRBD1 matching 9 bases. The CDR3 loop reads CSVRDRERYGYTF. CDR3 sequence (DNA): TGCAGCGTGAGGGACAGGGAGAGGTATGGCTACACCTTC.